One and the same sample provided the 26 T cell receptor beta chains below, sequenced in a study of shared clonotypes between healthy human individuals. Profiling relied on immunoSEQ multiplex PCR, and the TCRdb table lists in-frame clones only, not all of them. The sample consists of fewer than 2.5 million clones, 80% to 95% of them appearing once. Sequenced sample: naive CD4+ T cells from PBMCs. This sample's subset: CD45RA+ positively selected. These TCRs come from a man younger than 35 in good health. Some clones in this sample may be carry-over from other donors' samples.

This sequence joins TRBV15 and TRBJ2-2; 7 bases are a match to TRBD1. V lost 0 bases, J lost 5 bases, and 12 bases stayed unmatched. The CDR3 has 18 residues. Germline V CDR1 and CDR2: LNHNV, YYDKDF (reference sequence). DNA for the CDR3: TGTGCCACCAGCAGAGATCGGATAAGAGGGACAGCGACCGGGGAGCTGTTTTTT. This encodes CATSRDRIRGTATGELFF.

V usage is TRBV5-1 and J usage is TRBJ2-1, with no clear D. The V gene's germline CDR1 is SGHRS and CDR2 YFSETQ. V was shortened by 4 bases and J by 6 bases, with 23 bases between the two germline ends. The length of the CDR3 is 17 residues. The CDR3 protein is CASSAPSVGFRFNEQFF. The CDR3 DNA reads TGCGCCAGCAGCGCTCCGAGCGTGGGATTCCGATTCAATGAGCAGTTCTTC.

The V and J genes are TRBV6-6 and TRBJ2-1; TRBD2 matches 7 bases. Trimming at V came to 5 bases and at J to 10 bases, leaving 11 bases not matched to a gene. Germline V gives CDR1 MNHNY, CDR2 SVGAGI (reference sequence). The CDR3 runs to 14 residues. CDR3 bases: TGTGCCAGCAGTCCGGAGCGGACTAGTAGGGAGCAGTTCTTC. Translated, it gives CASSPERTSREQFF.

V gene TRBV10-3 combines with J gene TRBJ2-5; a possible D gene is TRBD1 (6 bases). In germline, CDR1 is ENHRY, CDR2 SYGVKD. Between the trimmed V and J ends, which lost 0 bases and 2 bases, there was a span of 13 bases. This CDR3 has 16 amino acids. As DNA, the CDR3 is TGTGCCATCAGTGAGTCGACAGGCGATCTACAAGAGACCCAGTACTTC. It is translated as CAISESTGDLQETQYF.

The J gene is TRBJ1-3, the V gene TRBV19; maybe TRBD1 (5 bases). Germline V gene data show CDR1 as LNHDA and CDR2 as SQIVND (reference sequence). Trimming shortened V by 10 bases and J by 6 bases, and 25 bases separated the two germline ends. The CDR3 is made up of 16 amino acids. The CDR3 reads CATDPGRLVAANTIYF. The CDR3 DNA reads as TGTGCCACAGACCCGGGACGGCTGGTGGCCGCAAACACCATATATTTT.

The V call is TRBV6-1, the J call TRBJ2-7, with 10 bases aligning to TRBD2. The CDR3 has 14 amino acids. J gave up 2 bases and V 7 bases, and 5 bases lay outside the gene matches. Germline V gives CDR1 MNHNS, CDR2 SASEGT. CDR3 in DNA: TGTGCCAGCACTATAGGACTAGCGGCCTACGAGCAGTACTTC. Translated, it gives CASTIGLAAYEQYF.

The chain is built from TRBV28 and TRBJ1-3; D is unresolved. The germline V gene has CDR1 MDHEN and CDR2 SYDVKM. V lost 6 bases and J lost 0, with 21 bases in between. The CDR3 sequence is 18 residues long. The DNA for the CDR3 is TGTGCCAGCAGCTCCCCGGGAAGACTGGGGAGCTCTGGAAACACCATATATTTT. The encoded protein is CASSSPGRLGSSGNTIYF.

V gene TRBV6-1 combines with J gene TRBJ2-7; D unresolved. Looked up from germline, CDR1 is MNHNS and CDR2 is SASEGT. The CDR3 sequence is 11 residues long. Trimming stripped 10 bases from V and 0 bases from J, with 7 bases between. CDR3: CAIKTSYEQYF. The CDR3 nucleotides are TGTGCCATCAAGACCTCCTACGAGCAGTACTTC.

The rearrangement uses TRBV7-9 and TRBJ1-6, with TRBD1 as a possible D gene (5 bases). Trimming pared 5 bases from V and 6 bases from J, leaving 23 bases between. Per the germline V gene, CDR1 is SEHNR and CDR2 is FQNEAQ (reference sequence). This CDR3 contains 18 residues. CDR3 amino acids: CASSKRRDPSGVNSPLHF. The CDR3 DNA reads TGTGCCAGCAGCAAGCGCCGGGACCCCTCGGGGGTTAATTCACCCCTCCACTTT. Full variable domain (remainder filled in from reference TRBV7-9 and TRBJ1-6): DTGVSQNPRHKITKRGQNVTFRCDPISEHNRLYWYRQTLGQGPEFLTYFQNEAQLEKSRLLSDRFSAERPKGSFSTLEIQRTEQGDSAMYLCASSKRRDPSGVNSPLHFGNGTRLTVT.

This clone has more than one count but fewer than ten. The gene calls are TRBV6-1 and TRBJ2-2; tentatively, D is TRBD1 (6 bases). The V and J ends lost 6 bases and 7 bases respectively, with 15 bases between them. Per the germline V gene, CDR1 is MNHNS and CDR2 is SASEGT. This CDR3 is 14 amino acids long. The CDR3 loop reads CASSVGTLGGELFF. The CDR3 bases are TGTGCCAGCAGCGTCGGGACACTTGGCGGGGAGCTGTTTTTT.

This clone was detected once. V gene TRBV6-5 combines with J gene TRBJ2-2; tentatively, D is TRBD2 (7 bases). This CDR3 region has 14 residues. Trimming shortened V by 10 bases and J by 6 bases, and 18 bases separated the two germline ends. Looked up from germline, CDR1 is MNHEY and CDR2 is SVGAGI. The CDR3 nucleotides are TGTGCCACCAAGAGGGGGGGCGCCGCCGGGGAGCTGTTTTTT. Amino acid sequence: CATKRGGAAGELFF.

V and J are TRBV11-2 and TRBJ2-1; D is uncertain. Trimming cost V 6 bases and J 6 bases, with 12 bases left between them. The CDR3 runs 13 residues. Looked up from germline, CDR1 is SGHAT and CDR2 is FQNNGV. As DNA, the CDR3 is TGTGCCAGCAGTCCCCAACGAGGCAATGAGCAGTTCTTC. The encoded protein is CASSPQRGNEQFF.

CDR3 DNA: TGCGCCAGCAGCCCGAGACAGGGGGAAGACGAGCAGTACTTC. Its translation: CASSPRQGEDEQYF. This chain uses TRBV5-1 with TRBJ2-7, with 9 bases that match TRBD1. The V and J ends lost 4 bases and 5 bases, in that order; junction bases with no gene match: 7. CDR1 and CDR2 (germline): SGHRS, YFSETQ. The CDR3 length is 14 residues.

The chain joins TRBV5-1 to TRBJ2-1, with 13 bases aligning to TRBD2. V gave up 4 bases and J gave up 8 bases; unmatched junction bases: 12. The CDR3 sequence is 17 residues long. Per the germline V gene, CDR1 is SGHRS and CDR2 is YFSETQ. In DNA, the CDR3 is TGCGCCAGCAGCCAAGTAGCCGGGACTAGCGGGAAACATGAGCAGTTCTTC. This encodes CASSQVAGTSGKHEQFF. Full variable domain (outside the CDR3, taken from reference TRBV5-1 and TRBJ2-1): KAGVTQTPRYLIKTRGQQVTLSCSPISGHRSVSWYQQTPGQGLQFLFEYFSETQRNKGNFPGRFSGRQFSNSRSEMNVSTLELGDSALYLCASSQVAGTSGKHEQFFGPGTRLTVL.

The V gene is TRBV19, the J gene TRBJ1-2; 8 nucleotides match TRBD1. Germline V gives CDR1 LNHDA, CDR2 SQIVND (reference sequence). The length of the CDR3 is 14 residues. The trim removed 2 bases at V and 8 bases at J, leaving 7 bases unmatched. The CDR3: CASSIRQGLLGYTF. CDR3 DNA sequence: TGTGCCAGTAGTATAAGACAGGGGCTCTTGGGCTACACCTTC. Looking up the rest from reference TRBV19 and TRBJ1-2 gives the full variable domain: DGGITQSPKYLFRKEGQNVTLSCEQNLNHDAMYWYRQDPGQGLRLIYYSQIVNDFQKGDIAEGYSVSREKKESFPLTVTSAQKNPTAFYLCASSIRQGLLGYTFGSGTRLTVV.

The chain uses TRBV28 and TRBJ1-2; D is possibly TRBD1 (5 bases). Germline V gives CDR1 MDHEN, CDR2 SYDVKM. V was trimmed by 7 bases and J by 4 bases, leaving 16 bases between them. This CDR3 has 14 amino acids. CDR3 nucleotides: TGTGCCAGCACCTCCCCGGGGGGAATCTATGGCTACACCTTC. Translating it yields CASTSPGGIYGYTF.

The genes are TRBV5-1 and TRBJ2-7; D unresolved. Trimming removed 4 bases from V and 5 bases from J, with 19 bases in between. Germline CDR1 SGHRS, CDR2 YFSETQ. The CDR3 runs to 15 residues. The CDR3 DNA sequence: TGCGCCAGCAGCCCGAGTAGGCTACAGCCCCACGAGCAGTACTTC. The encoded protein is CASSPSRLQPHEQYF.

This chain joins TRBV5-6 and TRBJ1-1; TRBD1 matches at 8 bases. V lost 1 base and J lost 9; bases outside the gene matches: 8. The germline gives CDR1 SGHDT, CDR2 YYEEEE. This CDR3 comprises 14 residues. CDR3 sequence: CASSLYRGDRKAFF. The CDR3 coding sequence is TGTGCCAGCAGCTTGTACAGGGGGGATAGAAAAGCTTTCTTT.

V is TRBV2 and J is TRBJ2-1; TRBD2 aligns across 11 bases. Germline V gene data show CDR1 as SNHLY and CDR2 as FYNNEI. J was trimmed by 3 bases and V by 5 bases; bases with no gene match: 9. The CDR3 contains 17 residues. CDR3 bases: TGTGCCAGCAGTACCCTTAGCGGGAGGGCCCTCTACAATGAGCAGTTCTTC. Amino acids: CASSTLSGRALYNEQFF.

The CDR3 nucleotides are TGTGCCAGTACCCCAGACAGGGCCGGTCCCGGGGAGCTGTTTTTT. This translates into CASTPDRAGPGELFF. This chain joins TRBV19 and TRBJ2-2, with 7 bases matching TRBD1. The CDR3 has 15 residues. Per germline, CDR1 LNHDA and CDR2 SQIVND (reference sequence). J lost 6 bases, V lost 7 bases, and 11 bases had no gene match.

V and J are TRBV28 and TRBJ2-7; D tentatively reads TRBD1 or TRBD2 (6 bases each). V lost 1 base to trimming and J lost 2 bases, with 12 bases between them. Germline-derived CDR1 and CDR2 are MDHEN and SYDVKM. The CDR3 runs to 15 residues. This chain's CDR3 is CASSLLKGGAYEQYF. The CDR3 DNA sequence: TGTGCCAGCAGTTTATTAAAGGGGGGTGCCTACGAGCAGTACTTC.

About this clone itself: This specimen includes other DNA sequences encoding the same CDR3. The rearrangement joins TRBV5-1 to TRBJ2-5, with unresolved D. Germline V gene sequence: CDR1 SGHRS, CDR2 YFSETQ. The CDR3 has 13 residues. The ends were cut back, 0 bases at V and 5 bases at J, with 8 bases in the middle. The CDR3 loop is CASSLAPLETQYF. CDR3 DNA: TGCGCCAGCAGCTTGGCGCCCTTGGAGACCCAGTACTTC.

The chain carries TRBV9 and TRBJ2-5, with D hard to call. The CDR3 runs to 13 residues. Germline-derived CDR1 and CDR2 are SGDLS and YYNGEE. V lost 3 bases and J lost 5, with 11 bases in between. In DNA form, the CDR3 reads TGTGCCAGCAGCGGGTTGCCCGGGGAGACCCAGTACTTC. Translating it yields CASSGLPGETQYF.

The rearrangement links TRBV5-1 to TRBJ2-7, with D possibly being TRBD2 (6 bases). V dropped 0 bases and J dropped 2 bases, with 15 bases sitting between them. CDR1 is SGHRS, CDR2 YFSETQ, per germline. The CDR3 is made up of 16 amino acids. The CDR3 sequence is CASSLAGSSAPYEQYF. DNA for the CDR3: TGCGCCAGCAGCTTGGCCGGGAGTAGCGCCCCCTACGAGCAGTACTTC.

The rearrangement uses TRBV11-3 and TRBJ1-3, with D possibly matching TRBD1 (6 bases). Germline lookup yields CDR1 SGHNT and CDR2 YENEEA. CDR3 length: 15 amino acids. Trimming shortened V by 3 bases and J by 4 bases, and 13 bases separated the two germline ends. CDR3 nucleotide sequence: TGTGCCAGCAGCTTCGAACAGGGTCCAGGAAACACCATATATTTT. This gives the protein CASSFEQGPGNTIYF.

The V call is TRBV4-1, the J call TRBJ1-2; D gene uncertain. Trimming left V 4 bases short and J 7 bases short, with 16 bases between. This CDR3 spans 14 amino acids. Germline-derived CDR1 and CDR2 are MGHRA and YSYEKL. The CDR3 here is CASSPGLAGGGYTF. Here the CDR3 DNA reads TGCGCCAGCAGCCCTGGTCTGGCAGGAGGTGGCTACACCTTC.